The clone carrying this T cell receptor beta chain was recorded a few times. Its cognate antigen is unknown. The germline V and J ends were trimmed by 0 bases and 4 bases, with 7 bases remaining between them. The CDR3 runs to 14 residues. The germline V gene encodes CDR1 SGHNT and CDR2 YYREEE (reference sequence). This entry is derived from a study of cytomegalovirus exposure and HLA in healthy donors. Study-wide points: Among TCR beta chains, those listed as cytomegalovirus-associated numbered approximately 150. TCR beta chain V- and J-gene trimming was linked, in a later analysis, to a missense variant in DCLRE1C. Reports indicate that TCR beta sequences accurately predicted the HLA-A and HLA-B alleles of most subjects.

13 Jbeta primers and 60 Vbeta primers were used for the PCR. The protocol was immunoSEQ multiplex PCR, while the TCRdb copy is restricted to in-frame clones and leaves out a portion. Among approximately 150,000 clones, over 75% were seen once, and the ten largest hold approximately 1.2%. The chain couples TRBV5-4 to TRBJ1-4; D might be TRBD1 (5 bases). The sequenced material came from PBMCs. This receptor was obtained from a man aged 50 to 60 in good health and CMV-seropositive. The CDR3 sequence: CASSLGQHNEKLFF. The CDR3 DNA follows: TGTGCCAGCAGCTTGGGACAGCATAATGAAAAACTGTTTTTT.